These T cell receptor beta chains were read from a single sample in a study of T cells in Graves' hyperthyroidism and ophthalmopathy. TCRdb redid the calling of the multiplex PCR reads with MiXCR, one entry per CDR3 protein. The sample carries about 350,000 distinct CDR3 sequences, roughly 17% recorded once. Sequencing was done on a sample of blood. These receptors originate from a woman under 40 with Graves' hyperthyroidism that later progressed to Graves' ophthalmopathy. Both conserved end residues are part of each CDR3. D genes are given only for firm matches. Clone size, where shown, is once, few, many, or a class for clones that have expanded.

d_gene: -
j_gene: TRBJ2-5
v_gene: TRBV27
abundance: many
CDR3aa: CASSFQGTETQYF
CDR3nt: TGTGCCAGCAGTTTCCAGGGTACGGAGACCCAGTACTTC

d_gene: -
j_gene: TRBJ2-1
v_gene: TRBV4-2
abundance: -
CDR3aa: CASSQPDGGEQFF
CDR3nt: TGTGCCAGCAGCCAACCAGACGGAGGTGAGCAGTTCTTC

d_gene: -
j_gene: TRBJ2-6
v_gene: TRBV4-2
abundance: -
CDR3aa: CASSQDVVSGANVLTF
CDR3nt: TGTGCCAGCAGCCAAGATGTGGTCTCTGGGGCCAACGTCCTGACTTTC

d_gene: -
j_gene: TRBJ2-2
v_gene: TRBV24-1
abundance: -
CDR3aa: CATSDGLAPTGELFF
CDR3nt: TGTGCCACCAGTGATGGCCTAGCGCCGACCGGGGAGCTGTTTTTT

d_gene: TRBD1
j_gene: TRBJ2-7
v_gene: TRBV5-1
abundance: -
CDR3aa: CASSPPDRGGEQYF
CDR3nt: TGCGCCAGCAGCCCCCCGGACAGGGGGGGTGAGCAGTACTTC

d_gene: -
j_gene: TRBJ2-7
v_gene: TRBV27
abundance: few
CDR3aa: CASGQGGHEQYF
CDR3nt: TGTGCCAGCGGCCAGGGGGGCCACGAGCAGTACTTC

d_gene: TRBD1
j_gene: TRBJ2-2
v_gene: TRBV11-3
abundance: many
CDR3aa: CASSPRTGPYTGELFF
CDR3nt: TGTGCCAGCAGCCCCAGGACAGGGCCGTACACCGGGGAGCTGTTTTTT

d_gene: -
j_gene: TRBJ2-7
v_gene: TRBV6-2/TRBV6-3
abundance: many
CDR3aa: CASSRDTYEQYF
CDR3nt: TGTGCCAGCAGTCGGGACACCTACGAGCAGTACTTC

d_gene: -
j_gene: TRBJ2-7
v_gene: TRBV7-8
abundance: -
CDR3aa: CASSLAVHDGYEQYF
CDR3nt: TGTGCCAGCAGCTTAGCAGTCCACGACGGCTACGAGCAGTACTTC

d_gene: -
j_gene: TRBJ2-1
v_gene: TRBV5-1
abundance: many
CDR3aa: CASSLGVGDASNEQFF
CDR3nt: TGCGCCAGCAGCTTGGGGGTAGGGGACGCCTCCAATGAGCAGTTCTTC

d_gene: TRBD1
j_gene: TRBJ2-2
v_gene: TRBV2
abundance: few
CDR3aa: CASSADRVDTGELFF
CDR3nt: TGTGCCAGCAGTGCGGACAGGGTCGACACCGGGGAGCTGTTTTTT

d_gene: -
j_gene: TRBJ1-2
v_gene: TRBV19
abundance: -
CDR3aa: CASSIGPGTNYGYTF
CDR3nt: TGTGCCAGTAGTATCGGACCAGGAACTAACTATGGCTACACCTTC

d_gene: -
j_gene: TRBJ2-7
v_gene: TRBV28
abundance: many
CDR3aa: CASIRGETDEQYF
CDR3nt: TGTGCCAGCATACGAGGGGAGACAGACGAGCAGTACTTC

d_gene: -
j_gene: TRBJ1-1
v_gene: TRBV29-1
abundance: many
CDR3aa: CSVAFDMNTEAFF
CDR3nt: TGCAGCGTTGCGTTCGATATGAACACTGAAGCTTTCTTT

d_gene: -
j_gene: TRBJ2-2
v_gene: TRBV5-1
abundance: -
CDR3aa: CASSPGTRGIGELFF
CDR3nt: TGCGCCAGCAGCCCCGGGACAAGGGGAATAGGGGAGCTGTTTTTT

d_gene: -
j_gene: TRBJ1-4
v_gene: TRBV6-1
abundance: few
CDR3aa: CASSGSQNEKLSF
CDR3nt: TGTGCCAGCAGTGGTTCGCAGAATGAAAAACTGTCTTTT

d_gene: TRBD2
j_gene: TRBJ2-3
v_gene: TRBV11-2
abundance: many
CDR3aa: CASSIPGSLAGCTDTQYF
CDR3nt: TGTGCCAGCAGCATCCCTGGGTCGCTAGCGGGGTGCACAGATACGCAGTATTTT

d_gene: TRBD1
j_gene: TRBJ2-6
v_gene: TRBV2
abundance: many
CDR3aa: CASSVPRGPGANVLTF
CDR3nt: TGTGCCAGCAGTGTCCCCAGGGGGCCAGGGGCCAACGTCCTGACTTTC